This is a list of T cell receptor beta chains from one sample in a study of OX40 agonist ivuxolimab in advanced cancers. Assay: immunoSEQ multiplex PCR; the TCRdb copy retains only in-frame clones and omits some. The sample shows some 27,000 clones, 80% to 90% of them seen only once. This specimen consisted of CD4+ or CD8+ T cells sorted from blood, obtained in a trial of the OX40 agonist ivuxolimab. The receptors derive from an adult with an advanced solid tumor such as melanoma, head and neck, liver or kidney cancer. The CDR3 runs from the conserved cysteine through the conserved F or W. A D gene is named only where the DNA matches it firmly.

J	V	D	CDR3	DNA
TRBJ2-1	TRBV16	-	CASSQSLTNEQFF	TGTGCCAGCAGCCAATCCCTCACCAATGAGCAGTTCTTC
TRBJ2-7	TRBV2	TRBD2	CASSWGLATYEQYF	TGTGCCAGCAGCTGGGGACTAGCGACTTACGAGCAGTACTTC
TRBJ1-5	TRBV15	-	CATSRVGSNQPQHF	TGTGCCACCAGCAGAGTCGGGTCCAATCAGCCCCAGCATTTT
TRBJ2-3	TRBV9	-	CASSRGGSGTQYF	TGTGCCAGCAGCCGAGGGGGGTCGGGTACGCAGTATTTT
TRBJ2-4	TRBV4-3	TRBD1	CASSQETGAKIQYF	TGCGCCAGCAGCCAAGAGACAGGGGCTAAAATTCAGTACTTC
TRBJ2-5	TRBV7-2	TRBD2	CASSLVAGQSGIQYF	TGTGCCAGCAGCTTAGTGGCGGGCCAAAGCGGGATCCAGTACTTC
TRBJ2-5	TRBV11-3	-	CASSKGDQKETQYF	TGTGCCAGCAGCAAAGGCGACCAGAAAGAGACCCAGTACTTC
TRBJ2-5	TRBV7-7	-	CASSLVWEETQYF	TGTGCTAGCAGCTTAGTGTGGGAAGAGACCCAGTACTTC
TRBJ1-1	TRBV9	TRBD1	CASSLGTGVGTEAFF	TGTGCCAGCAGCCTTGGGACAGGGGTTGGCACTGAAGCTTTCTTT
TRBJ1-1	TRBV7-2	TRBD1	CASSLSRGQTEAFF	TGTGCCAGCAGCTTAAGCAGGGGGCAGACTGAAGCTTTCTTT
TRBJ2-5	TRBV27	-	CASGDQETQYF	TGTGCCAGCGGTGACCAAGAGACCCAGTACTTC